The 11 T cell receptor beta chains below come from one sample, sequenced in a study of T cell repertoires in cytomegalovirus infection. Their cognate antigens are unknown. A single record per CDR3 protein comes from TCRdb applying MiXCR to the reads. The sample has some 800,000 distinct CDR3 sequences, around a third seen once; the top ten hold around 11%. The input for sequencing was cultured CD8+ T cells from PBMCs, taken from culture after CMV antigen stimulation. The receptors shown here come from a human donor in good health (CMV status not recorded). Some clones in this sample may be carry-over from other donors' samples.

Worth noting for this clonotype: This may stem from a read error, because a much larger clone lies one nucleotide away. V and J are TRBV12-3 or TRBV12-4 and TRBJ2-1, with 11 bases identical to TRBD2. The V segment lost 1 base and the J segment 4 bases; nucleotides outside the gene matches: 6. The CDR3 is made up of 17 amino acids. CDR3: CASSLESTSGVYNEQFF. CDR3 DNA sequence: TGTGCCAGCAGTTTAGAATCGACTAGCGGGGTTTACAATGAGCAGTTCTTC.

CDR3 loop: CASSYSGAGGGGTGELFF. Here the CDR3 DNA reads TGTGCCAGCAGTTACTCGGGGGCCGGCGGGGGGGGCACCGGGGAGCTGTTTTTT. This chain joins TRBV6-5 and TRBJ2-2, with TRBD2 identical over 9 bases. Germline CDR1 MNHEY, CDR2 SVGAGI. V trimming: 0 bases; J trimming: 4 bases; junction bases outside the gene matches: 9. The length of the CDR3 is 18 residues.

The gene calls are TRBV12-5 and TRBJ2-7; D not certain. This CDR3 is 15 amino acids long. Trimming pared 1 base from V and 6 bases from J, leaving 16 bases between. Germline loops: CDR1 LGHNT, CDR2 FRNRAP. CDR3 sequence (DNA): TGTGCTAGTGGTTTGGGTTCGAACCTGTGGCTCGAGCAGTACTTC. Residues: CASGLGSNLWLEQYF.

The CDR3 loop is CASSQSSQGAYNEQFF. Written as DNA, the CDR3 is TGCGCCAGCAGTCAATCGTCCCAGGGGGCCTACAATGAGCAGTTCTTC. V is TRBV23-1 and J is TRBJ2-1, with 7 positions matching TRBD1. TRBV23-1 is noted as an ORF with a role that remains uncertain. This CDR3 spans 16 amino acids. The junction had 4 bases not matched to a gene; V was cut back by 0 bases and J by 2 bases.

V is TRBV10-3 and J is TRBJ2-7, with 10 bases identical to TRBD1. Germline V CDR1 and CDR2: ENHRY, SYGVKD. The CDR3 is made up of 14 amino acids. V was pared by 6 bases and J by 1 base, with 3 bases of the junction left unmatched. This CDR3 is CAIRGTGESYEQYF. The CDR3 region has the DNA TGTGCCATCAGGGGGACAGGGGAATCCTACGAGCAGTACTTC.

The chain couples TRBV13 to TRBJ1-1; D is uncertain. Germline V gives CDR1 PRHDT, CDR2 FYEKMQ (reference sequence). V was trimmed by 5 bases and J by 4 bases, leaving 14 bases between them. The CDR3 is 14 amino acids. CDR3 in DNA: TGTGCCAGCAGCGATCGGGCCCCGGGCACTGAAGCTTTCTTT. Its translation: CASSDRAPGTEAFF. The full variable domain, in which reference TRBV13 and TRBJ1-1 provide the parts outside the CDR3, is AAGVIQSPRHLIKEKRETATLKCYPIPRHDTVYWYQQGPGQDPQFLISFYEKMQSDKGSIPDRFSAQQFSDYHSELNMSSLELGDSALYFCASSDRAPGTEAFFGQGTRLTVV.

This clonotype was seen only a few times. CDR3 DNA: TGCGCCAGCAGCCAAGATCCAGCGGGGGGTAGCACAGATACGCAGTATTTT. Amino acid sequence: CASSQDPAGGSTDTQYF. The V gene is TRBV4-3, the J gene TRBJ2-3, with 9 bases identical to TRBD2. This CDR3 comprises 17 residues. Germline-derived CDR1 and CDR2 are LGHNA and YSLEER. J was trimmed by 0 bases and V by 0 bases; bases with no gene match: 4.

In its sample, this clonotype was seen once. V is TRBV2 and J is TRBJ2-1; D is ambiguous. The V gene lost 7 bases and the J gene lost 5 bases, with 9 bases spanning the gap. The CDR3 covers 12 residues. CDR1 SNHLY and CDR2 FYNNEI come from the germline V gene. The CDR3 is CASNVVDNEQFF. In nucleotides, the CDR3 is TGTGCCAGCAACGTGGTGGACAATGAGCAGTTCTTC.

The chain carries TRBV7-4 and TRBJ1-1; unclear D gene. Germline-derived CDR1 and CDR2 are SGHVT and SQSDAQ. CDR3 size: 13 residues. V was clipped by 6 bases and J by 1 base, with 9 bases between them. CDR3 in amino acids: CASSQLQNTEAFF. The DNA of the CDR3 is TGTGCCAGCAGTCAACTCCAGAACACTGAAGCTTTCTTT.

This clonotype was recorded a few times. The chain couples TRBV27 to TRBJ2-3; D not certain. The CDR3 sequence is 14 residues long. The germline V gene has CDR1 MNHEY and CDR2 SMNVEV (reference sequence). V was shortened by 7 bases and J by 4 bases, with 15 bases between the two germline ends. DNA of the CDR3: TGTGCCAGCACCTCTGTGGGCTCTCCAGATACGCAGTATTTT. Amino acid sequence: CASTSVGSPDTQYF.

This clonotype was seen only a few times. V usage is TRBV27 and J usage is TRBJ2-1; D is uncertain. Trimming took 0 bases from V and 7 from J, leaving 7 bases between them. Germline V lookup: CDR1 MNHEY, CDR2 SMNVEV (reference sequence). This CDR3 spans 13 amino acids. This CDR3 reads CASSLSKPNEQFF. The DNA of the CDR3 is TGTGCCAGCAGTTTATCGAAGCCGAATGAGCAGTTCTTC.